This record looks at one T cell receptor beta chain sequence and its context. This sample was included in a study of CD8 T cells in Susac syndrome. Study-level information: When blood was drawn, the patients with Susac syndrome were therapy-naive, on corticosteroids, or on intravenous immunoglobulin alone.

Reverse transcription of about 0.5 to 1 ug RNA used random hexamers. MiXCR, applied by TCRdb to the immunoSEQ multiplex PCR reads, yields one record per CDR3 protein. The table includes approximately 190,000 distinct CDR3 sequences, roughly 95% detected once. Patients with Susac syndrome fulfilled recently defined diagnostic criteria for definite or probable disease. Negative isolation yielded the CD8+ and CD4+ T cells, while FACS enriched the TEMRA cells. This clonotype was obtained from a human donor with Susac syndrome. Sequencing was done on a sample of CD4+ T cells from PBMCs.

This chain's CDR3 is CATSDLSSDSYGYTF. The CDR3, as DNA: TGTGCCACCAGTGACCTGAGTAGTGACAGCTATGGCTACACCTTC. The V and J genes are TRBV24-1 and TRBJ1-2; D is possibly TRBD1 (5 bases). Trimming took 4 bases from V and 4 from J, leaving 15 bases between them. The CDR3 length is 15 residues. CDR1 KGHDR and CDR2 SFDVKD come from the germline V gene.